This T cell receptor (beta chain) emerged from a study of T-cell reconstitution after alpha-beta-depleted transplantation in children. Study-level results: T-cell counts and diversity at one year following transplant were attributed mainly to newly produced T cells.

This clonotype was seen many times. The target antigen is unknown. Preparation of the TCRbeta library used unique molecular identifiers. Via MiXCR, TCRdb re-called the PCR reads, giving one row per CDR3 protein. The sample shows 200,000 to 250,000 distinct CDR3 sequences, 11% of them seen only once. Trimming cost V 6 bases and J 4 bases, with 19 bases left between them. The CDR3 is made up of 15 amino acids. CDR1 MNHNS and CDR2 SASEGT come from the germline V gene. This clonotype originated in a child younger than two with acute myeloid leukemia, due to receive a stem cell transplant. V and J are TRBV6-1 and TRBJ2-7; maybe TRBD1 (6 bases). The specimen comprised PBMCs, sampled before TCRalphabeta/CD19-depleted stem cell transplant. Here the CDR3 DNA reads TGTGCCAGCAGACAGGGAAGGGCAGTAGAGTACGAGCAGTACTTC. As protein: CASRQGRAVEYEQYF.